This section outlines one TCR beta chain sequence together with its context. Time point: pretreatment peripheral blood. Patients presented with locally advanced or metastatic urothelial carcinoma. This specimen comes from a study of PD-L1 blockade in urothelial cancer. As for the study in general: Investigators checked blood 3 weeks (second dose) and 6 weeks after treatment start. The median T cell count in blood samples was 141,255.

Trimming shortened V by 9 bases and J by 3 bases, and 9 bases separated the two germline ends. The CDR3 spans 12 residues. Germline CDR1 and CDR2: MDHEN and SYDVKM. Generated by immunoSEQ multiplex PCR, the TCRdb table keeps only in-frame clones and is missing some. The data contain 30,000 to 35,000 clones, over 70% of them singletons. The sequence was obtained from a man between 60 and 70 years old with urothelial cancer. This chain links TRBV28 with TRBJ1-5; no clear D gene. Here the sequenced sample was PBMCs, taken around atezolizumab (anti-PD-L1) treatment. In nucleotides, the CDR3 is TGTGCCAGTCAGGCCCTCAATCAGCCCCAGCATTTT. Amino acid sequence: CASQALNQPQHF.